This T cell receptor beta chain was sequenced for a study of T-cell reconstitution after alpha-beta-depleted transplantation in children. Unique molecular identifiers were used in preparing the TCRbeta library. TCRdb itself ran the PCR reads through MiXCR, one entry per CDR3 protein. The sample includes about 500,000 distinct CDR3 sequences, 30% to 35% of them seen just once. The CDR3 contains 15 residues. CDR1 is SEHNR, CDR2 FQNEAQ, per germline (reference sequence). The V and J ends lost 4 bases and 1 base respectively, with 13 bases between them. The chain carries TRBV7-9 and TRBJ1-1, with a weak D call TRBD1 (6 bases). This sample comprised PBMCs from the stem cell graft donor, obtained from the stem cell graft. This clonotype was sampled from a human donor who donated a stem cell graft to a child with aplastic anemia. In nucleotides, the CDR3 is TGTGCCAGCAGCTCATACGGGGGGCCGAACACTGAAGCTTTCTTT. Translating it yields CASSSYGGPNTEAFF.